Below, 25 T cell receptor beta chains from the same sample are listed, as sequenced in a study of T cell repertoires in cytomegalovirus infection. TCRdb reprocessed the reads with MiXCR, giving one entry per CDR3 protein. Altogether hundreds of thousands of distinct CDR3 sequences are present, 25% to 30% being singletons, with the ten largest covering roughly 20%. These receptors' targets are unknown. Here the sequenced sample was cultured PBMCs, taken from culture after CMV antigen stimulation. The receptors were gathered from a human donor in good health (CMV status not recorded). Some clones in this sample may be carry-over from other donors' samples.

This clonotype was recorded a few times. This chain joins TRBV10-3 and TRBJ1-4; D remains unclear. CDR1 and CDR2 (germline): ENHRY, SYGVKD. V was clipped by 0 bases and J by 5 bases, with 10 bases between them. The CDR3 has 15 residues. The CDR3 region has the DNA TGTGCCATCAGTGAGTCTTGGGGTGAAAATGAAAAACTGTTTTTT. The encoded protein is CAISESWGENEKLFF.

The V call is TRBV4-2, the J call TRBJ2-7, with 9 positions matching TRBD2. The CDR3 sequence is 14 residues long. The V segment lost 1 base and the J segment 3 bases; nucleotides outside the gene matches: 1. CDR1 is LGHNA, CDR2 YNFKEQ, per germline. In DNA form, the CDR3 reads TGTGCCAGCAGCCAAGTGCGGGGGGGCTACGAGCAGTACTTC. Protein sequence: CASSQVRGGYEQYF.

CDR3 DNA: TGTGCCAGCAGCTTAGCGGCCTCCTCCTACGAGCAGTACTTC. Residues: CASSLAASSYEQYF. This chain links TRBV7-2 with TRBJ2-7; D unclear. The ends were cut back, 0 bases at V and 0 bases at J, with 6 bases in the middle. Germline V lookup: CDR1 SGHTA, CDR2 FQGNSA. The CDR3 is 14 amino acids.

J is TRBJ2-7 and V is TRBV6-5; unclear D gene. This CDR3 has 16 residues. Between the trimmed V and J ends, which lost 0 bases and 0 bases, there was a span of 12 bases. Germline V gene data show CDR1 as MNHEY and CDR2 as SVGAGI. As DNA, the CDR3 is TGTGCCAGCAGTTACTCGCCCAAGGACCTCTCCTACGAGCAGTACTTC. Translating it yields CASSYSPKDLSYEQYF.

This clonotype was seen only a few times. The V call is TRBV7-3, the J call TRBJ2-5; maybe TRBD2 (5 bases). From germline, CDR1 is SGHTA and CDR2 FQGTGA. Trimming pared 5 bases from V and 0 bases from J, leaving 7 bases between. The CDR3 spans 13 residues. In DNA, the CDR3 is TGTGCCAGCAGCGCGGGTTACCAAGAGACCCAGTACTTC. Translation: CASSAGYQETQYF.

This clonotype was seen repeatedly, ten times or more. The chain links TRBV7-3 to TRBJ1-1; D not certain. V lost 2 bases, J lost 4 bases, and 11 bases lay in between. The germline CDR1 and CDR2 sequences are SGHTA and FQGTGA. There are 14 residues in the CDR3. The CDR3 region is CASSLQAGATEAFF. CDR3 coding DNA: TGTGCCAGCAGCTTACAGGCGGGTGCCACTGAAGCTTTCTTT.

This rearrangement joins TRBV12-3 or TRBV12-4 to TRBJ2-1, with 11 bases matching TRBD1. V dropped 6 bases and J dropped 9; count of bases not matched to a gene: 7. This CDR3 region has 14 residues. CDR3 sequence: CASSRGQGALEQFF. The CDR3 coding sequence is TGTGCCAGCAGCCGTGGACAGGGGGCTCTTGAGCAGTTCTTC.

The V and J genes are TRBV19 and TRBJ2-1; 10 bases agree with TRBD2. This CDR3 has 14 amino acids. Germline CDR1 reads LNHDA; CDR2 reads SQIVND (reference sequence). V gave up 6 bases and J gave up 5 bases; unmatched junction bases: 4. The CDR3 DNA sequence: TGTGCCAGTAGACGAGCGGGAGGGAACAATGAGCAGTTCTTC. Amino acids: CASRRAGGNNEQFF. The variable domain in full, completed from reference TRBV19 and TRBJ2-1, reads DGGITQSPKYLFRKEGQNVTLSCEQNLNHDAMYWYRQDPGQGLRLIYYSQIVNDFQKGDIAEGYSVSREKKESFPLTVTSAQKNPTAFYLCASRRAGGNNEQFFGPGTRLTVL.

This clonotype was counted at least ten times. The chain employs TRBV12-5 and TRBJ1-1; D is uncertain. Germline assignment: CDR1 LGHNT and CDR2 FRNRAP. The CDR3 has 11 amino acids. Trimming left V 5 bases short and J 5 bases short, with 6 bases between. The CDR3 sequence is CASGLGTEAFF. CDR3 nucleotide sequence: TGTGCTAGTGGTCTCGGAACTGAAGCTTTCTTT.

This clonotype came up a few times. V gene TRBV2 combines with J gene TRBJ2-1, with D perhaps matching TRBD2 (5 bases). The CDR3 has 16 residues. V was pared by 2 bases and J by 5 bases, with 16 bases between. The germline gives CDR1 SNHLY, CDR2 FYNNEI. The DNA for the CDR3 is TGTGCCAGCAGTGAATTCGAGGGCGCCCTGGACAATGAGCAGTTCTTC. This gives the protein CASSEFEGALDNEQFF.

This rearrangement joins TRBV28 to TRBJ1-1, with TRBD1 matching over 8 bases. Per the germline V gene, CDR1 is MDHEN and CDR2 is SYDVKM. CDR3 length equals 17 residues. Trimming took 2 bases from V and 4 from J; bases not matched to a gene: 12. CDR3 nucleotides: TGTGCCAGCAGTTTAGCCCGCACGGACAGGGCAAGCACTGAAGCTTTCTTT. Residues: CASSLARTDRASTEAFF.

This clonotype was seen only a few times. V usage is TRBV28 and J usage is TRBJ1-4; D not certain. This CDR3 has 15 residues. Germline V gene lookup returns CDR1 MDHEN and CDR2 SYDVKM. The germline V and J ends were trimmed by 5 bases and 0 bases, with 10 bases remaining between them. CDR3 amino acids: CASSPPSATNEKLFF. DNA of the CDR3: TGTGCCAGCAGTCCGCCCTCGGCAACTAATGAAAAACTGTTTTTT.

V and J are TRBV12-3 or TRBV12-4 and TRBJ1-1, with unresolved D. The V end lost 5 bases, the J end lost 2 bases, and 12 bases lay between the germline ends. This CDR3 region has 14 residues. CDR3 region: CASSIRRLNTEAFF. CDR3 in DNA: TGTGCCAGCAGTATTAGAAGACTAAACACTGAAGCTTTCTTT.

This clonotype was observed once. The V gene is TRBV30, the J gene TRBJ1-5; 8 bases align to TRBD1. The CDR3 covers 16 residues. Germline CDR1 is GTSNPN and CDR2 is SVGIG (reference sequence). V trimming: 0 bases; J trimming: 11 bases; junction bases outside the gene matches: 15. The CDR3 sequence is CAWSVPRTGTFKTQHF. CDR3 in DNA: TGTGCCTGGAGTGTACCGAGGACAGGGACATTTAAGACCCAGCATTTT.

The chain links TRBV6-8 to TRBJ1-1; no reliable D call. The CDR3 consists of 13 residues. The germline V and J ends were trimmed by 10 bases and 4 bases, with 16 bases remaining between them. Germline CDR1 MNHGY, CDR2 SAAAGT. The CDR3 sequence: CATRPGGRTEAFF. Here the CDR3 DNA reads TGTGCCACCCGACCGGGAGGTCGCACTGAAGCTTTCTTT.

This clonotype has a count of ten or more. The chain employs TRBV6-1 and TRBJ2-1; TRBD1 agrees at 10 bases. V was pared by 6 bases and J by 2 bases, with 4 bases of the junction left unmatched. This CDR3 is 15 amino acids long. CDR1 is MNHNS, CDR2 SASEGT, per germline. The CDR3 loop reads CASRPGTGAYNEQFF. The CDR3 DNA is TGTGCCAGCAGACCCGGGACAGGGGCCTACAATGAGCAGTTCTTC.

This clonotype has only a few counts. The chain couples TRBV7-4 to TRBJ2-3; D perhaps matches TRBD2 (6 bases). The germline V gene has CDR1 SGHVT and CDR2 SQSDAQ. V was clipped by 3 bases and J by 3 bases, with 13 bases between them. The CDR3 has 15 residues. The CDR3 region has the DNA TGTGCCAGCAGCTTCTCGGGGGACTTTACAGATACGCAGTATTTT. It codes for CASSFSGDFTDTQYF.

This clonotype was detected a few times. The chain employs TRBV7-4 and TRBJ2-1, with D perhaps TRBD2 (5 bases). Germline loops: CDR1 SGHVT, CDR2 SQSDAQ. Trimming cost V 5 bases and J 8 bases, with 16 bases left between them. The CDR3 totals 14 residues. In DNA form, the CDR3 reads TGTGCCAGCAGCCCCCGCGGGCGGGTCGATGAGCAGTTCTTC. This encodes CASSPRGRVDEQFF. Variable domain in full (rest from reference TRBV7-4 and TRBJ2-1): GAGVSQSPRYKVAKRGRDVALRCDSISGHVTLYWYRQTLGQGSEVLTYSQSDAQRDKSGRPSGRFSAERPERSVSTLKIQRTEQGDSAVYLCASSPRGRVDEQFFGPGTRLTVL.

This clonotype was recorded many times. This chain uses TRBV3-1 with TRBJ1-2; weak D call: TRBD1 (5 bases). Trimming stripped 0 bases from V and 6 bases from J, with 8 bases between. Germline V gene sequence: CDR1 LGHDT, CDR2 YNNKEL (reference sequence). The CDR3 is made up of 13 amino acids. This CDR3 is CASSQDRGDGYTF. DNA for the CDR3: TGTGCCAGCAGCCAAGACCGGGGGGATGGCTACACCTTC.

The genes are TRBV12-3 or TRBV12-4 and TRBJ2-7; D is perhaps TRBD2 (6 bases). CDR3 size: 13 residues. V lost 3 bases, J lost 3 bases, and 9 bases lay in between. CDR3 nucleotides: TGTGCCAGCAGTTTGGGGACTGGCTACGAGCAGTACTTC. This encodes CASSLGTGYEQYF.

V and J are TRBV3-1 and TRBJ1-1, with TRBD1 identical over 8 bases. The CDR3 spans 14 residues. Losses at the gene ends were 0 bases for V and 11 bases for J; bases not matched to a gene: 8. Germline V gives CDR1 LGHDT, CDR2 YNNKEL (reference sequence). CDR3 region: CASSQDTGGMEAFF. CDR3 sequence (DNA): TGTGCCAGCAGCCAAGACACAGGGGGAATGGAGGCTTTCTTT. Complete variable domain (other parts from reference TRBV3-1 and TRBJ1-1): DTAVSQTPKYLVTQMGNDKSIKCEQNLGHDTMYWYKQDSKKFLKIMFSYNNKELIINETVPNRFSPKSPDKAHLNLHINSLELGDSAVYFCASSQDTGGMEAFFGQGTRLTVV.

This clonotype was counted only a few times. Here the CDR3 DNA reads TGTGCCAGCAGCTCACCCGGGACCCTTGCCTACGAGCAGTACTTC. Translated, it gives CASSSPGTLAYEQYF. The rearrangement links TRBV7-2 to TRBJ2-7; D is tentatively TRBD1 or TRBD2 (5 bases each). The V end was cut by 4 bases, the J end by 2 bases, with 15 bases between. Germline CDR1 SGHTA, CDR2 FQGNSA. This CDR3 has 15 amino acids.

With regard to this clonotype: At one end, the junction sequence differs from germline, possibly due to a read error. The CDR3 sequence: CASSSVGTTNNEAFF. The CDR3 bases are TGTGCCAGCAGCTCCGTGGGGACAACGAACAATGAAGCTTTCTTT. V and J are TRBV7-9 and TRBJ1-1; D is perhaps TRBD1 (6 bases). Germline V gene sequence: CDR1 SEHNR, CDR2 FQNEAQ (reference sequence). The CDR3 is made up of 15 amino acids.

This clonotype has only a few counts. The V and J genes are TRBV28 and TRBJ2-7; 7 positions match TRBD2. The CDR3 contains 13 residues. The junction had 2 bases not matched to a gene; V was cut back by 5 bases and J by 1 base. Germline V gene sequence: CDR1 MDHEN, CDR2 SYDVKM. This chain's CDR3 is CASSGEGSYEQYF. As DNA, the CDR3 is TGTGCCAGCAGTGGGGAGGGGTCCTACGAGCAGTACTTC.

This clonotype was counted many times. V gene TRBV7-9 combines with J gene TRBJ2-7, with D possibly TRBD1 on 6 matching bases. The CDR3 totals 15 residues. V was trimmed by 2 bases and J by 2 bases, leaving 13 bases between them. Germline V gives CDR1 SEHNR, CDR2 FQNEAQ (reference sequence). CDR3 sequence: CASSLSDSETYEQYF. CDR3 DNA: TGTGCCAGCAGCTTATCGGACAGCGAGACCTACGAGCAGTACTTC.